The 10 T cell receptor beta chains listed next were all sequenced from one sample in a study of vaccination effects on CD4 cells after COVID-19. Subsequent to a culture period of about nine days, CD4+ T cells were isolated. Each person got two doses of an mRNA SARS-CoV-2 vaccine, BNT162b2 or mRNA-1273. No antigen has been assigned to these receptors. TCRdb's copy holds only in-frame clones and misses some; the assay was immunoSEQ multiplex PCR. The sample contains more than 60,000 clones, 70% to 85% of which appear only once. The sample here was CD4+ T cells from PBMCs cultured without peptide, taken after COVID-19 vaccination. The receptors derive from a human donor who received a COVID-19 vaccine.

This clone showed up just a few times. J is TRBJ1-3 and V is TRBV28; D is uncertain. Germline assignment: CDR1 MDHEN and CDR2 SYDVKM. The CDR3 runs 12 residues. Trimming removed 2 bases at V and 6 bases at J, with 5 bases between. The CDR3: CASSLLPNTIYF. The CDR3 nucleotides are TGTGCCAGCAGTTTACTACCAAACACCATATATTTT.

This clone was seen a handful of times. The CDR3 is CASSPRRGGSYNEQFF. In nucleotides, the CDR3 is TGTGCCAGCAGCCCTCGTAGGGGGGGCTCTTACAATGAGCAGTTCTTC. J is TRBJ2-1 and V is TRBV5-5; D might be TRBD2 (7 bases). The CDR3 totals 16 residues. Germline values: CDR1 SGHKS, CDR2 YYEKEE (reference sequence). V was pared by 4 bases and J by 4 bases, with 18 bases between.

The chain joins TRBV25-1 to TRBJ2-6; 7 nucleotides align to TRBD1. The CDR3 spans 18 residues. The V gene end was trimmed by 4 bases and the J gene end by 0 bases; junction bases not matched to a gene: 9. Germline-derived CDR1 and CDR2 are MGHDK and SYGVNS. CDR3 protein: CASSVPGQRHSGANVLTF. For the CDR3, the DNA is TGTGCCAGCAGTGTTCCGGGACAGAGACACTCTGGGGCCAACGTCCTGACTTTC.

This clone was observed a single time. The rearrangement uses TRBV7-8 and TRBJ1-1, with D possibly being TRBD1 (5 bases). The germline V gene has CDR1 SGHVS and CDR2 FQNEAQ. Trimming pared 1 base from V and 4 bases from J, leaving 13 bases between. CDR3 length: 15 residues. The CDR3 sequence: CASSLVGQGLTEAFF. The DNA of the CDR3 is TGTGCCAGCAGCTTAGTAGGGCAGGGACTCACTGAAGCTTTCTTT. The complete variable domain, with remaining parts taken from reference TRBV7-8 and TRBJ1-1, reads GAGVSQSPRYKVAKRGQDVALRCDPISGHVSLFWYQQALGQGPEFLTYFQNEAQLDKSGLPSDRFFAERPEGSVSTLKIQRTQQEDSAVYLCASSLVGQGLTEAFFGQGTRLTVV.

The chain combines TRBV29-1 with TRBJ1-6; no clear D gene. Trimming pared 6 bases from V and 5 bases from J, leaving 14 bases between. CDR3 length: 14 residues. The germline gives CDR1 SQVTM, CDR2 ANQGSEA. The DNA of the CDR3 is TGCAGCGTCCCCCCACCGGAAGATAATTCACCCCTCCACTTT. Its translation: CSVPPPEDNSPLHF.

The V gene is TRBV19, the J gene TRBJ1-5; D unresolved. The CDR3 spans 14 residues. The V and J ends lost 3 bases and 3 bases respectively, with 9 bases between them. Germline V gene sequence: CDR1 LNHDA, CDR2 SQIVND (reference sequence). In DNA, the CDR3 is TGTGCCAGTAGTATTGGTACAGACAATCAGCCCCAGCATTTT. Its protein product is CASSIGTDNQPQHF.

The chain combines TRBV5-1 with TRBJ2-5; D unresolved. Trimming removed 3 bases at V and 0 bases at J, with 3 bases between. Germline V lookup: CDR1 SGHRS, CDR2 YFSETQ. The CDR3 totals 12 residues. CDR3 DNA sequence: TGCGCCAGCAGCTCGTACCAAGAGACCCAGTACTTC. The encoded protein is CASSSYQETQYF.

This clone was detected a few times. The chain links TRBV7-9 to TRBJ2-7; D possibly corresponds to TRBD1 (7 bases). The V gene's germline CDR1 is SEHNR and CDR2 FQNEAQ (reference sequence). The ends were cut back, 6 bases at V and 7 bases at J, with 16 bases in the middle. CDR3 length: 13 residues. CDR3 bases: TGTGCCAGCAGTCCCCTGACAGGGAGGGAGCAGTACGTC. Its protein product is CASSPLTGREQYV.

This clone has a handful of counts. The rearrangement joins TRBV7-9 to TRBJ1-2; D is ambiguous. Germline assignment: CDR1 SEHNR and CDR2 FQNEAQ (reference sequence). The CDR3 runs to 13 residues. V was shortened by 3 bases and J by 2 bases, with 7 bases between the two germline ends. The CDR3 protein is CASSLGRNYGYTF. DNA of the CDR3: TGTGCCAGCAGCTTGGGCCGGAACTATGGCTACACCTTC.

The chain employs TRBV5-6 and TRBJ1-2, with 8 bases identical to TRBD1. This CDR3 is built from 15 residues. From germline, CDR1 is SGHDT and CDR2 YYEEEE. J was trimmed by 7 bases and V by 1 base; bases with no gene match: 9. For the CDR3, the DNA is TGTGCCAGCAGCTTGAATACAGGGGGTCTACTTGGCTACACCTTC. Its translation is CASSLNTGGLLGYTF.